A single sample gave rise to the 3 T cell receptor beta chains below, sequenced in a study of T cell responses to AZD1222 COVID-19 vaccine. Clones were read by immunoSEQ multiplex PCR, and TCRdb kept only the in-frame ones, dropping some. This table holds 150,000 or so clones, roughly nine tenths found once. The material sequenced was peripheral blood, taken 28 days after the second AZD1222 dose. The receptor source for this set is an adult who received the AZD1222 COVID-19 vaccine.

The V gene is TRBV21-1, the J gene TRBJ1-5; the table's D gene call, TRBD1, was not cross checked with the DNA. TRBV21-1 is marked as a pseudogene. The CDR3 extends over 16 amino acids. In nucleotides, the CDR3 is TGTGCCAGCAGCAAACATCAGGCAGGGAAGCGTCAGCCCCAGCATTTT. As protein: CASSKHQAGKRQPQHF.

A few counts support this clone. The V call is TRBV3-1 (or the pseudogene TRBV3-2), the J call TRBJ1-1, with a tentative D call TRBD1 (5 bases). Germline loops: CDR1 LGHDT, CDR2 YNNKEL (reference sequence). Trimming took 4 bases from V and 3 from J, leaving 15 bases between them. The CDR3 has 15 residues. The CDR3 spells CASSLRDAGHTEAFF. The CDR3 DNA follows: TGTGCCAGCAGCCTTCGAGACGCAGGGCACACTGAAGCTTTCTTT.

The V gene is TRBV19, the J gene TRBJ1-2; D is unclear. Germline assignment: CDR1 LNHDA and CDR2 SQIVND (reference sequence). The CDR3 is 13 residues long. V gave up 3 bases and J gave up 6 bases, with 11 bases separating them. The CDR3 spells CASSIPDLDGYTF. The CDR3 DNA is TGTGCCAGTAGTATCCCGGACCTGGATGGCTACACCTTC.